This T cell receptor (beta chain) was identified in a study of CD8 T cells in ankylosing spondylitis (dated by TCRdb to about 2017). Study-level background: T cell receptor beta repertoires were profiled in healthy donors and ankylosing spondylitis patients so that disease-linked TCR variants could be found. In total, the full study cohort was made up of over a hundred healthy donors and some 26 ankylosing spondylitis patients. Peripheral blood was sampled, and synovial fluid was also collected from ankylosing spondylitis patients.

Of note for this clonotype: The antigen this receptor binds is unknown. No base qualities exist here, and no much larger clone lies one base off it.

Broader findings and caveats from the paper: The disease-linked clones showed a CD8+ phenotype and occurred at relatively low frequencies in peripheral blood. A TCR beta motif made up of eight or nine highly homologous amino acid variants appeared to be characteristic of blood from ankylosing spondylitis patients. The disease-linked clones were reported as significantly enriched in matched synovial fluid samples from ankylosing spondylitis patients. Some motif variants had previously been reported in the synovial fluid and blood of reactive arthritis patients, which suggests shared mechanisms of disease initiation.

Ends trimmed: V by 5 bases, J by 7 bases; bases unmatched to a gene: 5. The CDR3 has 14 amino acids, counting the end cysteine and phenylalanine. The DNA shown is the 42-base CDR3, in frame from base 1. Sequencer: Illumina HiSeq 2500. Quantitative 5'-RACE with molecular barcodes was used to prepare TCR beta libraries. The authors' analysis ran thus. A new computational method based on a probabilistic model of VDJ rearrangement was used to identify disease-linked TCR variants. TCRdb's own reprocessing of the public reads used fastp at Q25 and MiXCR and kept productive beta chains. Each entry merges the rows of one CDR3 protein and shows their most common DNA and genes. TCRdb's processing, not the study's, gives the V and J calls here. In this sample the table shows approximately 350,000 distinct CDR3 sequences, roughly 22% of which occur a single time. Together, the top ten hold about an eighth of the sample.

The sequenced sample was blood, either unsorted or a sorted T cell fraction (not recorded which). The sequence is built from TRBV12-3 or TRBV12-4 and TRBJ2-5; 12 bases in the junction line up with TRBD1. The receptor comes from a male donor with ankylosing spondylitis or in good health (not recorded which). The bases read TGTGCCAGCAGTCCGGGACAGGGGGCGGTGACCCAGTACTTC. Translated, this is CASSPGQGAVTQYF.